These 18 T cell receptor beta chains originate from one sample sequenced in a study of radiation and T cells in renal cell carcinoma (TCRdb year 2020). This specimen's time point label, interpreted: baseline pretreatment blood. The treatment or condition label of this sample denotes: 15 Gy SBRT to primary tumor, nephrectomy 4 weeks later. The library was made by the immunoSEQ multiplex PCR assay. Imported from immuneACCESS, the table was reduced by TCRdb to in-frame sequences with V and J called. These copies leave out some clones; in studies compared against another copy, an unresolved V gene accounts for under half, and the cause of the remainder is not known. The sample table lists about 150,000 clones, 88% of them with a count of one. Jointly, the top ten make up roughly 4% of the sample. Sequences were derived from blood, sampled from a patient whose treatment included radiotherapy and nephrectomy. The receptor source for this set is a woman in her 70s with renal cell carcinoma.

The V gene is TRBV30, the J gene TRBJ1-2; no clear D. Trimming stripped 2 bases from V and 4 bases from J, with 17 bases between. CDR1 and CDR2 from the germline V gene are GTSNPN and SVGIG (reference sequence). The CDR3 is 15 residues long. The CDR3 region is CAWSIGLGYGYGYTF. As DNA, the CDR3 is TGTGCCTGGAGTATAGGATTGGGCTATGGCTATGGCTACACCTTC.

This chain uses TRBV6-1 with TRBJ2-7; TRBD1 agrees at 9 bases. With 10 bases clipped from V and 5 bases from J, the junction kept 12 bases outside the gene matches. CDR1 MNHNS and CDR2 SASEGT come from the germline V gene. This CDR3 contains 14 residues. The CDR3 loop reads CATKVGTGINEQYF. CDR3 DNA: TGTGCCACCAAGGTCGGGACAGGGATCAACGAGCAGTACTTC.

This clone was observed a single time. The V call is TRBV2, the J call TRBJ2-1; 8 bases fit TRBD2. The ends lost 6 bases at V and 7 bases at J; junction bases unmatched: 5. This CDR3 is 13 amino acids long. CDR1 SNHLY and CDR2 FYNNEI come from the germline V gene. CDR3 amino acids: CASSPGGANEQFF. The CDR3 bases are TGTGCCAGCAGCCCGGGGGGGGCGAATGAGCAGTTCTTC.

The chain joins TRBV9 to TRBJ1-4; the D gene is possibly TRBD1 (6 bases). The CDR3 runs to 16 residues. The V gene lost 4 bases and the J gene lost 6 bases, with 19 bases spanning the gap. Germline lookup yields CDR1 SGDLS and CDR2 YYNGEE. CDR3 protein: CASSTLPGQGYEKLFF. CDR3 nucleotides: TGTGCCAGCAGCACCCTACCCGGGCAGGGGTATGAAAAACTGTTTTTT.

This chain joins TRBV6-4 and TRBJ2-3; D uncertain. Deletions cut 9 bases from V and 2 bases from J, with 15 bases between. Germline CDR1 and CDR2: MRHNA and SNTAGT. The CDR3 contains 14 residues. The CDR3 spells CASAASASTDTQYF. The CDR3 DNA follows: TGTGCCAGTGCCGCGTCAGCTTCCACAGATACGCAGTATTTT.

The V call is TRBV7-2, the J call TRBJ2-7; 8 bases are shared with TRBD2. Germline CDR1 and CDR2: SGHTA and FQGNSA. CDR3 length: 15 amino acids. V was clipped by 1 base and J by 4 bases; unmatched bases: 6. CDR3 sequence reads: CASSLEGTSGYEQYF. The CDR3 region has the DNA TGTGCCAGCAGCTTAGAGGGGACTAGTGGATACGAGCAGTACTTC.

The CDR3 loop is CSVRGGTDTQYF. The DNA of the CDR3 is TGCAGCGTTCGGGGGGGAACGGATACGCAGTATTTT. The chain uses TRBV29-1 and TRBJ2-3, with 8 bases lining up with TRBD2. The CDR3 contains 12 residues. With V trimmed by 5 bases and J by 6 bases, 4 bases remained unmatched. Germline assignment: CDR1 SQVTM and CDR2 ANQGSEA.

This clone appeared a few times. The chain combines TRBV9 with TRBJ1-2, with D tentatively TRBD1 (5 bases). The CDR3 is 14 amino acids. The germline V and J ends were trimmed by 4 bases and 5 bases, with 15 bases remaining between them. Germline CDR1 SGDLS, CDR2 YYNGEE. The CDR3 DNA reads TGTGCCAGCAGCCCCCGGGACGGACCGTATGGCTACACCTTC. Its translation is CASSPRDGPYGYTF.

The chain is built from TRBV19 and TRBJ1-1; 10 nucleotides line up with TRBD1. V lost 7 bases and J lost 0; bases outside the gene matches: 8. Germline values: CDR1 LNHDA, CDR2 SQIVND (reference sequence). The CDR3 extends over 16 amino acids. Written as DNA, the CDR3 is TGTGCCAGTACCCGACAGGGGGCTTCCTTGAACACTGAAGCTTTCTTT. As protein: CASTRQGASLNTEAFF. The whole variable domain, remainder taken from reference TRBV19 and TRBJ1-1, is DGGITQSPKYLFRKEGQNVTLSCEQNLNHDAMYWYRQDPGQGLRLIYYSQIVNDFQKGDIAEGYSVSREKKESFPLTVTSAQKNPTAFYLCASTRQGASLNTEAFFGQGTRLTVV.

The V and J genes are TRBV5-4 and TRBJ2-7, with 8 positions matching TRBD1. Trimming removed 3 bases from V and 3 bases from J; junction bases left unmatched: 5. This CDR3 has 14 residues. Germline lookup yields CDR1 SGHNT and CDR2 YYREEE (reference sequence). CDR3 nucleotides: TGTGCCAGCAGCTCCCTTACAGGGGGCTACGAGCAGTACTTC. Amino acids: CASSSLTGGYEQYF.

V and J are TRBV5-1 and TRBJ1-3; 11 nucleotides match TRBD1. CDR3 length equals 19 residues. Trimming at V came to 4 bases and at J to 1 base, leaving 13 bases not matched to a gene. Germline V gene data show CDR1 as SGHRS and CDR2 as YFSETQ. The CDR3 DNA follows: TGCGCCAGCAGCCTAGGGACAGGGGGGACGCGAGGATCTGGAAACACCATATATTTT. This codes for CASSLGTGGTRGSGNTIYF.

This chain connects TRBV11-2 to TRBJ2-5; a possible D gene is TRBD2 (6 bases). Between the trimmed V and J ends, which lost 0 bases and 5 bases, there was a span of 10 bases. Germline V gene data show CDR1 as SGHAT and CDR2 as FQNNGV. The CDR3 totals 14 residues. In nucleotides, the CDR3 is TGTGCCAGCAGCTTAGAAACGGGGAGGGAGACCCAGTACTTC. Translating it yields CASSLETGRETQYF. Looking up the rest from reference TRBV11-2 and TRBJ2-5 gives the full variable domain: EAGVAQSPRYKIIEKRQSVAFWCNPISGHATLYWYQQILGQGPKLLIQFQNNGVVDDSQLPKDRFSAERLKGVDSTLKIQPAKLEDSAVYLCASSLETGRETQYFGPGTRLLVL.

The chain recombines TRBV19 with TRBJ1-2; 9 bases fit TRBD1. Trimming took 6 bases from V and 2 from J; bases not matched to a gene: 13. CDR3 length: 17 amino acids. CDR1 is LNHDA and CDR2 is SQIVND in the germline V gene (reference sequence). The CDR3 is CASSLAGTGKLNYGYTF. CDR3 coding DNA: TGTGCCAGTAGCCTCGCCGGGACAGGGAAATTGAACTATGGCTACACCTTC.

The chain is built from TRBV27 and TRBJ2-7; 11 nucleotides align to TRBD2. The CDR3 is 15 amino acids. V trimming: 0 bases; J trimming: 4 bases; junction bases outside the gene matches: 2. Germline V lookup: CDR1 MNHEY, CDR2 SMNVEV (reference sequence). The CDR3 region has the DNA TGTGCCAGCAGTTTATCGTCTAGCGGGGGGTACGAGCAGTACTTC. It specifies CASSLSSSGGYEQYF.

This CDR3 reads CASRTSGLAGVNEQYF. CDR3 sequence (DNA): TGTGCCAGCAGAACTTCGGGACTAGCGGGGGTTAACGAGCAGTACTTC. The chain employs TRBV28 and TRBJ2-7; 14 bases agree with TRBD2. The CDR3 extends over 16 amino acids. Germline values: CDR1 MDHEN, CDR2 SYDVKM. The junction had 9 bases not matched to a gene; V was cut back by 6 bases and J by 5 bases.

The chain employs TRBV6-1 and TRBJ2-2; D is undetermined. The CDR3 runs to 11 residues. The germline V gene encodes CDR1 MNHNS and CDR2 SASEGT. The V end was cut by 8 bases, the J end by 6 bases, with 7 bases between. The CDR3 coding sequence is TGTGCCAGCTATCAGGCCGGGGAGCTGTTTTTT. Residues: CASYQAGELFF.

V gene TRBV7-2 combines with J gene TRBJ2-1; 8 bases fit TRBD1. The length of the CDR3 is 14 residues. The germline gives CDR1 SGHTA, CDR2 FQGNSA. The ends lost 5 bases at V and 7 bases at J; junction bases unmatched: 7. The CDR3 loop is CASSPGQGKNEQFF. The CDR3 DNA follows: TGTGCCAGCAGCCCTGGACAGGGTAAAAATGAGCAGTTCTTC.

This chain uses TRBV6-1 with TRBJ1-1; 8 nucleotides match TRBD1. Germline values: CDR1 MNHNS, CDR2 SASEGT. The J segment lost 1 base and the V segment lost 2 bases, leaving 9 bases of the junction unmatched. The CDR3 consists of 17 residues. The CDR3 here is CASSEKAGGASNTEAFF. As DNA, the CDR3 is TGTGCCAGCAGTGAAAAAGCAGGGGGCGCGTCGAACACTGAAGCTTTCTTT.